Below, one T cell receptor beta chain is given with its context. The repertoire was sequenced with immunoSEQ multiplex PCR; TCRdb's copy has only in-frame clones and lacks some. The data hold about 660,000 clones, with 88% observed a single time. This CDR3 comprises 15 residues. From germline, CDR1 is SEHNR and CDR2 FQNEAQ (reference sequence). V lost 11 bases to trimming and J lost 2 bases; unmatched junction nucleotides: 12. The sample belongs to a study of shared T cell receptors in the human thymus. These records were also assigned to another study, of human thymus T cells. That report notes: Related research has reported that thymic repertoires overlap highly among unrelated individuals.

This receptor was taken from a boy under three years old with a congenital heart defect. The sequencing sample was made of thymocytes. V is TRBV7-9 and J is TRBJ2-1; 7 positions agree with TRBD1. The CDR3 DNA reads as TGTGCCGGAGGCTCCCGGGGACAGACCTACAATGAGCAGTTCTTC. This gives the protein CAGGSRGQTYNEQFF.